Below are 18 T cell receptor beta chains sequenced from a single sample in a study of blood T cell repertoires in COVID-19. Some clones are missing from TCRdb's copy, which holds only in-frame ones; the method was immunoSEQ multiplex PCR. Of approximately 35,000 clones detected, over 75% appear once; the ten largest clones hold less than 55%. Sequenced material: peripheral blood. The receptors shown here come from a human donor in a cohort sampled during active COVID-19.

The chain has TRBV3-1 (or the pseudogene TRBV3-2) and TRBJ2-3; TRBD2 aligns across 8 bases. J was trimmed by 2 bases and V by 3 bases; bases with no gene match: 13. CDR1 LGHDT and CDR2 YNNKEL come from the germline V gene (reference sequence). The CDR3 contains 18 residues. This CDR3 reads CASSQGWAAGGPTDTQYF. The CDR3 DNA sequence: TGTGCCAGCAGCCAGGGCTGGGCGGCGGGGGGACCCACAGATACGCAGTATTTT.

This chain joins TRBV7-9 and TRBJ1-6, with D maybe TRBD1 (5 bases). V was clipped by 5 bases and J by 5 bases, with 16 bases between them. The CDR3 spans 16 residues. Germline V lookup: CDR1 SEHNR, CDR2 FQNEAQ (reference sequence). The CDR3 DNA reads TGTGCCAGCAGCCTATCCCGACAGTCGAATAATTCACCCCTCCACTTT. Translation: CASSLSRQSNNSPLHF.

This chain's CDR3 is CASSPVGVGGNEQFF. DNA for the CDR3: TGTGCCAGCTCACCAGTTGGAGTAGGCGGGAATGAGCAGTTCTTC. The chain carries TRBV18 and TRBJ2-1; a possible D gene is TRBD2 (5 bases). The V gene lost 2 bases and the J gene lost 7 bases, with 15 bases spanning the gap. The CDR3 runs to 15 residues. Germline V gene sequence: CDR1 KGHSH, CDR2 LQKENI.

V and J are TRBV6-2 or TRBV6-3 and TRBJ1-2; D ambiguous. Germline assignment: CDR1 MNHEY and CDR2 SVGEGT. This CDR3 is built from 12 residues. Between the trimmed V and J ends, which lost 2 bases and 3 bases, there was a span of 4 bases. The CDR3 DNA reads TGTGCCAGCAGTTACACGGACTATGGCTACACCTTC. Its translation is CASSYTDYGYTF.

There are a few counts of this clone. The J gene is TRBJ2-7, the V gene TRBV9; the match to TRBD1 covers 7 bases. Losses at the gene ends were 1 base for V and 7 bases for J; bases not matched to a gene: 11. CDR1 and CDR2 (germline): SGDLS, YYNGEE. The CDR3 is made up of 15 amino acids. The CDR3 DNA reads as TGTGCCAGCAGCGTAATTCCCTTACAGGGGACAGAGCAGTACTTC. Translating gives CASSVIPLQGTEQYF.

The chain employs TRBV28 and TRBJ1-5, with D hard to call. The CDR3 consists of 12 residues. Trimming left V 3 bases short and J 6 bases short, with 6 bases between. CDR1 is MDHEN, CDR2 SYDVKM, per germline. CDR3 nucleotides: TGTGCCAGCAGTTTTGGCGGTCAGCCCCAGCATTTT. Amino acids: CASSFGGQPQHF.

This clone was observed once. The genes are TRBV4-1 and TRBJ1-1; a possible D gene is TRBD1 (5 bases). The length of the CDR3 is 17 residues. CDR1 and CDR2 (germline): MGHRA, YSYEKL. The V and J ends lost 0 bases and 1 base respectively, with 15 bases between them. The CDR3 nucleotides read TGCGCCAGCAGCCAAGAGGGCCGTCCCACAGGGAACACTGAAGCTTTCTTT. Translating gives CASSQEGRPTGNTEAFF.

V usage is TRBV20-1 and J usage is TRBJ1-1; D gene ambiguous. V lost 6 bases and J 5 bases, leaving 19 bases between the germline ends. Germline lookup yields CDR1 DFQATT and CDR2 SNEGSKA (reference sequence). The CDR3 contains 14 residues. The CDR3 region is CSASSSRGGTEAFF. CDR3 bases: TGCAGTGCCAGTTCATCCCGGGGTGGGACTGAAGCTTTCTTT.

The chain has TRBV19 and TRBJ2-5, with TRBD1 as a possible D gene (6 bases). The CDR3 extends over 13 amino acids. Per the germline V gene, CDR1 is LNHDA and CDR2 is SQIVND (reference sequence). V lost 9 bases and J 1 base, leaving 12 bases between the germline ends. For the CDR3, the DNA is TGTGCCAGCAGAGACAGGCCCCAAGAGACCCAGTACTTC. This gives the protein CASRDRPQETQYF.

The J gene is TRBJ2-3, the V gene TRBV2; perhaps TRBD1 as D (6 bases). The V and J ends lost 7 bases and 2 bases respectively, with 19 bases between them. The CDR3 totals 16 residues. Germline CDR1 reads SNHLY; CDR2 reads FYNNEI. In DNA form, the CDR3 reads TGTGCCAGCAAGGGTCGGGCAGGGGCGTCCACAGATACGCAGTATTTT. It encodes CASKGRAGASTDTQYF.

A single count supports this clone. CDR3 residues: CASSLRLGQGHNEQFF. In nucleotides, the CDR3 is TGTGCCAGCAGCTTAAGGTTGGGACAGGGTCACAATGAGCAGTTCTTC. The V and J genes are TRBV7-6 and TRBJ2-1; 9 positions agree with TRBD1. Germline values: CDR1 SGHVS, CDR2 FNYEAQ. With V trimmed by 2 bases and J by 5 bases, 7 bases remained unmatched. The CDR3 runs to 16 residues.

V is TRBV7-9 and J is TRBJ1-2; 10 bases line up with TRBD1. The ends lost 5 bases at V and 0 bases at J; junction bases unmatched: 9. The CDR3 is 17 residues long. Germline CDR1 and CDR2: SEHNR and FQNEAQ (reference sequence). The CDR3 loop is CASSPPGQGRTNYGYTF. DNA of the CDR3: TGTGCCAGCAGCCCACCGGGACAGGGGCGGACTAACTATGGCTACACCTTC.

The CDR3 DNA follows: TGCGCCAGCAGCCCAGGAAGCCTACCTACAATGACGCAGTTCTTC. The encoded protein is CASSPGSLPTMTQFF. The chain combines TRBV4-1 with TRBJ2-1; D gene unclear. The CDR3 loop spans 15 amino acids. CDR1 MGHRA and CDR2 YSYEKL come from the germline V gene. The V gene lost 4 bases and the J gene lost 12 bases, with 22 bases spanning the gap.

The gene calls are TRBV7-2 and TRBJ2-1, with 10 nucleotides matching TRBD2. Germline values: CDR1 SGHTA, CDR2 FQGNSA. J gave up 4 bases and V 6 bases, and 6 bases lay outside the gene matches. The CDR3 is 15 residues long. The CDR3 region is CASRRTSGPYNEQFF. The CDR3 DNA is TGTGCCAGCAGGCGGACTAGCGGACCATACAATGAGCAGTTCTTC.

A note on this clone: A junction end diverges from the germline sequence, so it may reflect a read error. The chain couples TRBV19 to TRBJ1-3; D might be TRBD1 (5 bases). The CDR3 loop spans 15 amino acids. Germline assignment: CDR1 LNHDA and CDR2 SQIVND (reference sequence). The CDR3 reads CASSNLAGTGYTIYF. The CDR3 coding sequence is TGTGCCAGTAGCAATCTGGCGGGGACTGGATACACCATATATTTT.

The chain employs TRBV3-1 (or the pseudogene TRBV3-2) and TRBJ1-4; a weak D match, TRBD1 (5 bases). The germline CDR1 and CDR2 sequences are LGHDT and YNNKEL (reference sequence). CDR3 size: 18 residues. Trimming pared 0 bases from V and 7 bases from J, leaving 21 bases between. CDR3 DNA: TGTGCCAGCAGCCAAGATCGGGGGAGAGTTGGACGTGGTGAAAAACTGTTTTTT. It is translated as CASSQDRGRVGRGEKLFF.

The chain combines TRBV6-5 with TRBJ1-2; D gene uncertain. There are 15 residues in the CDR3. Germline V gives CDR1 MNHEY, CDR2 SVGAGI. V lost 0 bases and J 7 bases, leaving 15 bases between the germline ends. The CDR3 nucleotides are TGTGCCAGCAGTTACTCTCGGAACAGTGGTTCTGGCTACACCTTC. As protein: CASSYSRNSGSGYTF.

This clone has only a few counts. The chain joins TRBV7-2 to TRBJ2-3, with 9 positions matching TRBD2. CDR3 size: 17 residues. The germline CDR1 and CDR2 sequences are SGHTA and FQGNSA. V gave up 2 bases and J gave up 8 bases; unmatched junction bases: 14. CDR3 in DNA: TGTGCCAGCAGCTTATGGGTCGGCGGGGGGGCCGGAGTTACGCAGTATTTT. The encoded protein is CASSLWVGGGAGVTQYF. The complete variable domain, with remaining parts taken from reference TRBV7-2 and TRBJ2-3, reads GAGVSQSPSNKVTEKGKDVELRCDPISGHTALYWYRQSLGQGLEFLIYFQGNSAPDKSGLPSDRFSAERTGGSVSTLTIQRTQQEDSAVYLCASSLWVGGGAGVTQYFGPGTRLTVL.